Listed below are T cell receptor beta chains from one sample, sequenced in a study of Graves' ophthalmopathy and Graves' hyperthyroidism. Each CDR3 protein gets one entry after TCRdb re-called the multiplex PCR reads with MiXCR. The table lists hundreds of thousands of distinct CDR3 sequences, approximately 15% of them singletons. The material sequenced was blood. The receptors here all came from a woman aged 25 to 39 with Graves' ophthalmopathy. The conserved cysteine and the conserved F or W are not part of the CDR3 here. Fields, in order: V gene, D gene, CDR3 protein. D genes are given only for firm matches.

TRBV10-3 . ASQGFLGQPQH
TRBV30 . AWRGREDTGELF
TRBV14 TRBD2 ASSQGRTSWDEQY
TRBV24-1 TRBD1 ATSDSGQANWETQY
TRBV11-2 . ASSLGAGGANYGYT
TRBV20-1 TRBD2 SAIPGLAVKNIQY
TRBV6-2/TRBV6-3 . ASSQAKNIQY
TRBV5-8 TRBD2 ASSLTGTRTGELF
TRBV10-3 TRBD1 AISTGGNKETQY
TRBV5-1 TRBD1 ASSLDGQGNQPQH
TRBV20-1 . SAREQSGRAPYEQY
TRBV5-1 TRBD1 ASSLGGQAERGMNTEAF
TRBV15 . ATSRDQGVGNTIY
TRBV19 TRBD2 ASSARGGPDTQY
TRBV27 TRBD1 ASSYYRGPDYGYT
TRBV12-3/TRBV12-4 . ASSLKGTGELC
TRBV30 . AWSKANSGANVLT
TRBV20-1 . SATPEPGSKHGVGYT
TRBV2 . ASSFADYNQPQH
TRBV13 . ASSLGGTSGAF
TRBV28 . ASNPPPAETQY
TRBV3-1 . ASTPGANTEAF
TRBV28 . ASTATGWLSSYEQY
TRBV28 . ASCGDCRNYGYT
TRBV5-1 . ASSLVFQGEAF
TRBV10-3 TRBD1 AISDDRGFFYGYT
TRBV6-1 TRBD1 ASRKGQDVLPNSPLH
TRBV20-1 . SAPTGSSNQPQH
TRBV27 TRBD1 ASKGQGMVQPQH
TRBV5-6 . ASSLGQGTYGYT
TRBV30 . AWASRTLPHETQY
TRBV5-1 . ASSLAGSARQETQY
TRBV6-5 TRBD2 ASSFRTSGSDEQY
TRBV12-3/TRBV12-4 . ASSLVGGSTEAF
TRBV12-3/TRBV12-4 . ASSLSSPLH
TRBV12-3/TRBV12-4 TRBD1 ASTLGQSGYT
TRBV28 . ASSLDPSQPQH
TRBV6-1 TRBD1 ASTPTGGSNQPQH
TRBV6-2/TRBV6-3 . ASSPGATWETQY
TRBV30 . AWSVLGTYTEAF
TRBV11-2 TRBD1 ASSWTGIKNIQY
TRBV12-3/TRBV12-4 . ASSPGSRMGGYT
TRBV6-1 TRBD1 ASSPRTGGYQETQY
TRBV12-3/TRBV12-4 TRBD2 ASSRRTSGKAKNIKY
TRBV6-5 . ASSYSQGSYNSPLH
TRBV7-3 . ASSSVGGYGYT
TRBV12-3/TRBV12-4 . ASSIRVHEQY